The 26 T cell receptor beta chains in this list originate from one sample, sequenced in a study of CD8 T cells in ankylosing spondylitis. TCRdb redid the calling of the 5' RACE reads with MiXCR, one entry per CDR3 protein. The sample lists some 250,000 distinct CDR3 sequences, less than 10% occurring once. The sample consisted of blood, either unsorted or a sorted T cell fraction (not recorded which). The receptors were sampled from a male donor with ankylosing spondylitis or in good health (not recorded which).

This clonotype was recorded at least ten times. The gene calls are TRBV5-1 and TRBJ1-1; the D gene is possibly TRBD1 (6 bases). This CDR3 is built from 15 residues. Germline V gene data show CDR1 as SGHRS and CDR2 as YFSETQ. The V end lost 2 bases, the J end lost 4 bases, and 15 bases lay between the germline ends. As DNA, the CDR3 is TGCGCCAGCAGCTTACAGGGAGGGGTGGGCACTGAAGCTTTCTTT. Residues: CASSLQGGVGTEAFF. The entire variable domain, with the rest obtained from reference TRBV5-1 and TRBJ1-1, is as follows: KAGVTQTPRYLIKTRGQQVTLSCSPISGHRSVSWYQQTPGQGLQFLFEYFSETQRNKGNFPGRFSGRQFSNSRSEMNVSTLELGDSALYLCASSLQGGVGTEAFFGQGTRLTVV.

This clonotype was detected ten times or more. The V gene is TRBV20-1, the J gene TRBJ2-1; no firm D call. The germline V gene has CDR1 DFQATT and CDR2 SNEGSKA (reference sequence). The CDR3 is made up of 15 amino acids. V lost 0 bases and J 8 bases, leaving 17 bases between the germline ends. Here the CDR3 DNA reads TGCAGTGCTAGAGATTATGTGTCCCCGCTAGATGAGCAGTTCTTC. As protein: CSARDYVSPLDEQFF.

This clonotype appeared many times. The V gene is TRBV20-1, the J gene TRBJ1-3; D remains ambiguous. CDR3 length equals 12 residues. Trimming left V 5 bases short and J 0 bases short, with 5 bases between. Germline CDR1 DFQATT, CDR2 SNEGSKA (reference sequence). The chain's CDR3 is CSALRSGNTIYF. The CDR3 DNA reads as TGCAGTGCTCTCCGCTCTGGAAACACCATATATTTT.

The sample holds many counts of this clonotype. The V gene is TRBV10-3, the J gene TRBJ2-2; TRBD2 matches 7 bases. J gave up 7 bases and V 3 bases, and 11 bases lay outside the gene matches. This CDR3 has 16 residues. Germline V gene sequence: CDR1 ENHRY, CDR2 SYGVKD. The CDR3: CAISESAGLRGGELFF. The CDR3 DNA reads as TGTGCCATCAGTGAATCGGCGGGACTACGAGGCGGGGAGCTGTTTTTT.

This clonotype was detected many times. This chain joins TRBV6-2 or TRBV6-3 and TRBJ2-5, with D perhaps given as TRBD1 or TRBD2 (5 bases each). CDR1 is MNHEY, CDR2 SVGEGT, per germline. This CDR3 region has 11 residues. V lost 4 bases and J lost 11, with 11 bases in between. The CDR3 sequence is CASSWGMLQYF. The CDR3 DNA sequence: TGTGCCAGCAGTTGGGGGATGCTTCAGTACTTC.

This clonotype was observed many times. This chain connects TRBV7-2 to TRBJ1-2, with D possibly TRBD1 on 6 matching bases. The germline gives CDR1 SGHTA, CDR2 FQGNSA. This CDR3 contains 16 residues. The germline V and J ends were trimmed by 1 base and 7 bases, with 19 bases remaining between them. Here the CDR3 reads CASSLVPANRESGYTF. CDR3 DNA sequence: TGTGCCAGCAGCTTAGTACCGGCAAACAGGGAATCTGGCTACACCTTC.

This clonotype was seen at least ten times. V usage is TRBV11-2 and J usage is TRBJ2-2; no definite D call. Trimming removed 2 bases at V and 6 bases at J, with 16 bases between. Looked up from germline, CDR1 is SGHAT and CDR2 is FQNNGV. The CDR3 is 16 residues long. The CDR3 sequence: CASSLIGTVRAGELFF. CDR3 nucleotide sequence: TGTGCCAGCAGCTTAATCGGCACAGTACGGGCCGGGGAGCTGTTTTTT.

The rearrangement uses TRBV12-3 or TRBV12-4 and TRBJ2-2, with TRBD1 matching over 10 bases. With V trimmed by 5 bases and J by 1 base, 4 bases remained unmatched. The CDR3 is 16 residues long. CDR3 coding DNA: TGTGCCAGCAGTGGGGACAGGGGCCAGAACACCGGGGAGCTGTTTTTT. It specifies CASSGDRGQNTGELFF.

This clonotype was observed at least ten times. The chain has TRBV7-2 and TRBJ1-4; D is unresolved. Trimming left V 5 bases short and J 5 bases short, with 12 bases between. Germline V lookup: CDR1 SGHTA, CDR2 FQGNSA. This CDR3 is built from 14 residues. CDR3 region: CASSPQSGNEKLFF. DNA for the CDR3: TGTGCCAGCAGCCCTCAATCGGGGAATGAAAAACTGTTTTTT.

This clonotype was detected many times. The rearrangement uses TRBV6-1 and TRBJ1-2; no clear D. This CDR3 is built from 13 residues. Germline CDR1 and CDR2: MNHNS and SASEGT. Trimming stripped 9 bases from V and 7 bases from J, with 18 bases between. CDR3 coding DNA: TGTGCCAGTACCCGGACGGAATGGGGTGGCTACACCTTC. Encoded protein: CASTRTEWGGYTF.

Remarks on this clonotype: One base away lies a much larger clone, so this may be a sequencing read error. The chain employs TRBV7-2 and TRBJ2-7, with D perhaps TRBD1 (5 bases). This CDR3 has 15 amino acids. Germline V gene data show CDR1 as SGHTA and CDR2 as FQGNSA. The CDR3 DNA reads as TGTGCCAGCAGCCGTAGTCCGACAGACCTCTACGAGCAGAACTTC. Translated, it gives CASSRSPTDLYEQNF.

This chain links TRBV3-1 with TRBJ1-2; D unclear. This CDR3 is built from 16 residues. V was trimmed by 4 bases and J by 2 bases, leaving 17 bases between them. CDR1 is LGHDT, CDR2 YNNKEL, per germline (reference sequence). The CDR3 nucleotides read TGTGCCAGCAGCCTCCGGGGAGGTGCAAGAAACTATGGCTACACCTTC. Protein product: CASSLRGGARNYGYTF.

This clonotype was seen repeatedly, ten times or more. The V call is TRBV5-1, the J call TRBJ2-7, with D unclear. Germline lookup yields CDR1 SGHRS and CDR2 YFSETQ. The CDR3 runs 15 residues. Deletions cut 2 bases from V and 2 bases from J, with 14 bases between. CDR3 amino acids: CASSFLSTTTYEQYF. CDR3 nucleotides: TGCGCCAGCAGCTTCCTCTCCACGACAACCTACGAGCAGTACTTC.

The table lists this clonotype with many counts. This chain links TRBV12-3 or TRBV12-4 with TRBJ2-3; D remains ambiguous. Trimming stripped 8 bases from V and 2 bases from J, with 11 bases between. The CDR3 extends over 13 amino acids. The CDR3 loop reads CASSIGATDTQYF. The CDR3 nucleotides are TGTGCCAGCTCCATAGGAGCCACAGATACGCAGTATTTT.

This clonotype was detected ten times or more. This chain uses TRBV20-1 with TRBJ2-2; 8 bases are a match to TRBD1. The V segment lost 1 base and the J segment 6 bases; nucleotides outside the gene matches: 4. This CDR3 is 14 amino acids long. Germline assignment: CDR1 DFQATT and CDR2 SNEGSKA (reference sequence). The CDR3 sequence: CSARGGQVAGELFF. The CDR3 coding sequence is TGCAGTGCTAGAGGGGGACAGGTGGCCGGGGAGCTGTTTTTT.

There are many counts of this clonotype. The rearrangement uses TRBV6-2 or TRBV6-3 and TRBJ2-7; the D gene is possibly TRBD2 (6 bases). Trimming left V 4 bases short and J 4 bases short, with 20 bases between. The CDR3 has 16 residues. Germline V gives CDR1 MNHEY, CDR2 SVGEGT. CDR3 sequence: CASSSPAGREWYEQYF. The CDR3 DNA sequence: TGTGCCAGCAGTTCCCCCGCGGGTCGGGAGTGGTACGAGCAGTACTTC.

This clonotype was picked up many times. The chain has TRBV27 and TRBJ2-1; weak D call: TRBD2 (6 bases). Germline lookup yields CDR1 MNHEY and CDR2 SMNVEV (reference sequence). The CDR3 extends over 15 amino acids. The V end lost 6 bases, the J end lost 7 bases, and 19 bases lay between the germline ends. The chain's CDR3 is CASRAGLSTVNEQFF. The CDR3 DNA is TGTGCCAGCAGGGCAGGACTATCGACAGTTAATGAGCAGTTCTTC.

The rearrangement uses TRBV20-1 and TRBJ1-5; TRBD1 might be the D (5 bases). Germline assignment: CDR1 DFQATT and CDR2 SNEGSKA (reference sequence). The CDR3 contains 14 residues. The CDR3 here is CGIGGVNSNQPQHF. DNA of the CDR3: TGCGGCATTGGGGGGGTAAATAGCAATCAGCCCCAGCATTTT.

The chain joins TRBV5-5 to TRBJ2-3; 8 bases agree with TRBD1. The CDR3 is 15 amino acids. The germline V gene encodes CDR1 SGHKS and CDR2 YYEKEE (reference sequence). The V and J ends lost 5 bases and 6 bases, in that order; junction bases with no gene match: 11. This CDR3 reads CASRDRVSAEDTQYF. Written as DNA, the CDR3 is TGTGCCAGCAGGGACAGGGTCTCCGCCGAGGATACGCAGTATTTT.

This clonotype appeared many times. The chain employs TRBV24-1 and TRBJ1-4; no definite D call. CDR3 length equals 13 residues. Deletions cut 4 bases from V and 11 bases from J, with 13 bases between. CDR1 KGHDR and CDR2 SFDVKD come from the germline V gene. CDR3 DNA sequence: TGTGCCACCAGTGACCTGACAACGGGTAAACTGTTTTTT. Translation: CATSDLTTGKLFF.

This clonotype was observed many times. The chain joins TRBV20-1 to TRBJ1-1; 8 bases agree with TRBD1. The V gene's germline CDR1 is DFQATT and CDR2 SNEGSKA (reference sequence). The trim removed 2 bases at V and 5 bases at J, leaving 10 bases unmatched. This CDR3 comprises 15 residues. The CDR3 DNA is TGCAGTGCTAGACCCACGGACAGGGCCGGGACTGAAGCTTTCTTT. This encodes CSARPTDRAGTEAFF.

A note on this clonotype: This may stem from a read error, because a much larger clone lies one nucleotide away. CDR3 amino acids: CANSYLSSTGELFF. The CDR3 DNA reads TGTGCCAACAGTTATTTGTCCTCCACCGGGGAGCTGTTTTTT. This chain links TRBV6-2 or TRBV6-3 with TRBJ2-2; D remains unclear. The CDR3 sequence is 14 residues long. Germline assignment: CDR1 MNHEY and CDR2 SVGEGT.

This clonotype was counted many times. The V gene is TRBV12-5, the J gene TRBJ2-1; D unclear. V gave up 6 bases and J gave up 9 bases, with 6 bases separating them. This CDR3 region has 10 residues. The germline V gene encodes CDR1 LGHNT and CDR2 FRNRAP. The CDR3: CASGYSEQFF. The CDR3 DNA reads TGTGCTAGTGGATATAGTGAGCAGTTCTTC.

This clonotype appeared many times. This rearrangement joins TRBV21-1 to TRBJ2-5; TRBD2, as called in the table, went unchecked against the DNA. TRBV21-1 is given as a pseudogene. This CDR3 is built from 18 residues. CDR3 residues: CASSKVNPASSCEETQYF. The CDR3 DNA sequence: TGTGCCAGCAGCAAAGTTAATCCCGCTAGCTCGTGTGAAGAGACCCAGTACTTC.

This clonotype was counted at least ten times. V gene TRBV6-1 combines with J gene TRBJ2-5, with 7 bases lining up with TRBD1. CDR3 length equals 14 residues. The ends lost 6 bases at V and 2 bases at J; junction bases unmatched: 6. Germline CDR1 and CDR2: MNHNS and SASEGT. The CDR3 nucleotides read TGTGCCAGCAGGACCTGGGACAGACAAGAGACCCAGTACTTC. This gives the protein CASRTWDRQETQYF.

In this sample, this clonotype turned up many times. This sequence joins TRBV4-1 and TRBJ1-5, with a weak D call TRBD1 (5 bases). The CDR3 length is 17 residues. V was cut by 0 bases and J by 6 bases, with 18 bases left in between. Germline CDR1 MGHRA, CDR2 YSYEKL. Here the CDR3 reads CASSQERSATGGQPQHF. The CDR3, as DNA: TGCGCCAGCAGCCAAGAAAGGTCGGCCACCGGGGGTCAGCCCCAGCATTTT.